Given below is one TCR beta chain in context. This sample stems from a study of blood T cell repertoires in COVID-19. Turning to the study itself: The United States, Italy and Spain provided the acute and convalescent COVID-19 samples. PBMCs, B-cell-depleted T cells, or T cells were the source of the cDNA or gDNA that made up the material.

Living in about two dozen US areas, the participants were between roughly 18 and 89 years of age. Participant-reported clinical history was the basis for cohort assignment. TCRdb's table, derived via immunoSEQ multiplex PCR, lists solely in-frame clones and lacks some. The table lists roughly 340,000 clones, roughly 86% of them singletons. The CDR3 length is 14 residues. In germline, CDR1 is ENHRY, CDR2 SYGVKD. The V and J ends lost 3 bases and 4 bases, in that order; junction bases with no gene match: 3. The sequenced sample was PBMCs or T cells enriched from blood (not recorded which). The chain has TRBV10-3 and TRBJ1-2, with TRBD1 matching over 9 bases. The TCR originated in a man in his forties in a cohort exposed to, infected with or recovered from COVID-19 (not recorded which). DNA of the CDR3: TGTGCCATCAGTGATACAGGGGGCGGCTATGGCTACACCTTC. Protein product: CAISDTGGGYGYTF.